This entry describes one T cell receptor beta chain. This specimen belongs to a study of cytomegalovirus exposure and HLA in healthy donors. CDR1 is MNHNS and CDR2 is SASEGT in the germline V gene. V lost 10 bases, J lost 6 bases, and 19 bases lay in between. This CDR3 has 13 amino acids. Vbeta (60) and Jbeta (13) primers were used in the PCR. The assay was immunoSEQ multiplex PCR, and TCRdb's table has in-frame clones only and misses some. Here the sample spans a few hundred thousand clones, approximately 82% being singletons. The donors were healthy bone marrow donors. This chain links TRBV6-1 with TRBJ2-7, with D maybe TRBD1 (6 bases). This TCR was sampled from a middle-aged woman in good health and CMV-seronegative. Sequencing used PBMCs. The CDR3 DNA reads TGTGCCACCTCTAGTCAACAGGGAAGCGAGCAGTACTTC. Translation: CATSSQQGSEQYF.